This T cell receptor beta chain was identified in a study of T cell repertoires in cytomegalovirus infection. Study-level background: Matching HLA type and CMV infection were both indicated by public TCR beta signatures.

The CDR3 runs to 16 residues. J lost 3 bases, V lost 4 bases, and 5 bases had no gene match. Looked up from germline, CDR1 is MDHEN and CDR2 is SYDVKM. This clonotype was counted between two and nine times. The antigen is undetermined. Study outcomes and limitations: Identification of carriers of CMV plus the relevant HLA was achieved through cumulative public TCR beta family frequency. What dominated the ex vivo response were HLA-C-restricted CMV-specific TCR beta clonotypes.

TCRdb passed the reads through MiXCR, listing each CDR3 protein once. The sample records fewer than 700,000 distinct CDR3 sequences, about 24% being singletons. This TCR came from a human donor in good health (CMV status not recorded). Some clones in this sample may be carry-over from other donors' samples. Specimen: CD8+ T cells from PBMCs. The chain couples TRBV28 to TRBJ2-3, with 12 bases fitting TRBD1. The CDR3 is CASSSGQGAGTDTQYF. In DNA form, the CDR3 reads TGTGCCAGCAGTTCGGGACAGGGGGCCGGAACAGATACGCAGTATTTT.